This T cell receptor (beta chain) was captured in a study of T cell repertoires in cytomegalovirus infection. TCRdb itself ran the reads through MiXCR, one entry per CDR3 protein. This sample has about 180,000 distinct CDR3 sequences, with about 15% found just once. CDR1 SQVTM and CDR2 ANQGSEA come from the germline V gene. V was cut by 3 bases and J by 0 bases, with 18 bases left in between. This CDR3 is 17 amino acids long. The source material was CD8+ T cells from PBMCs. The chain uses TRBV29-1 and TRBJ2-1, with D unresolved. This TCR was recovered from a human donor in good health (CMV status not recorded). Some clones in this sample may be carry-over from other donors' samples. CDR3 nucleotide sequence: TGCAGCGTTGATGGAGTTAAAGATTCGAGCTCCTACAATGAGCAGTTCTTC. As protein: CSVDGVKDSSSYNEQFF.